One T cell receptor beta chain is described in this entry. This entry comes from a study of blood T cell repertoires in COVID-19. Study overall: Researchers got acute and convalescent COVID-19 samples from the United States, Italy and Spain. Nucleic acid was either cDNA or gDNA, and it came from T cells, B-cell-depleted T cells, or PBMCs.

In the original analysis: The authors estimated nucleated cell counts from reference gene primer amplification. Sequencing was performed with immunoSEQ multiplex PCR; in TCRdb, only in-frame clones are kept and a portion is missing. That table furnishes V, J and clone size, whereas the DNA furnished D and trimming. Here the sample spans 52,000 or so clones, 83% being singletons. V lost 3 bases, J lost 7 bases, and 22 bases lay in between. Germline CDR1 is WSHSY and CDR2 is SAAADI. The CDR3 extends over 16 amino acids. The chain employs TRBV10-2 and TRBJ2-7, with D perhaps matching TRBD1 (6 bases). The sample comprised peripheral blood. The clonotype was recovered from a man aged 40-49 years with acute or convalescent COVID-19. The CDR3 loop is CASSELVPQGKAEQYV. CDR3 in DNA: TGCGCCAGCAGTGAATTGGTCCCACAGGGTAAGGCAGAGCAGTACGTC.